This T cell receptor (beta chain) was profiled in a study of blood T cell repertoires in COVID-19. The CDR3 has 15 residues. V was clipped by 0 bases and J by 8 bases; unmatched bases: 6. The germline V gene has CDR1 SGDLS and CDR2 YYNGEE. Followed longitudinally, the Seattle patients had been enrolled during active infection. Sequencing was performed with immunoSEQ multiplex PCR; in TCRdb, only in-frame clones are kept and a portion is missing. Of about 480,000 clones listed, 89% are singletons. Sample: peripheral blood. The sequence came from a man younger than 35 with COVID-19, enrolled during active disease. The chain carries TRBV9 and TRBJ1-3; 9 bases are shared with TRBD1. CDR3 region: CASSVVGTGLDTIYF. Here the CDR3 DNA reads TGTGCCAGCAGCGTAGTTGGGACAGGGCTGGACACCATATATTTT.